One and the same sample provided the 26 T cell receptor beta chains below, sequenced in a study of post-analysis software for immune sequencing data. Prepared libraries of TCR beta cDNA carried unique molecular identifiers. TCRdb processed the PCR reads anew with MiXCR; each CDR3 protein has one entry. The data show roughly 620,000 distinct CDR3 sequences, 44% seen once. Their antigen targets remain unknown. General observations from the study: The study found TRBV5-6, TRBV5-1 and TRBV20-1 among 5 or 6 TRBV segments more frequent in patients than controls.

The sample taken for sequencing was blood. Every receptor here comes from a girl aged 5-17 years with multiple sclerosis.

The rearrangement uses TRBV3-1 and TRBJ1-1; D unresolved. Germline loops: CDR1 LGHDT, CDR2 YNNKEL (reference sequence). The CDR3 consists of 13 residues. The germline V and J ends were trimmed by 2 bases and 0 bases, with 4 bases remaining between them. CDR3 nucleotide sequence: TGTGCCAGCAGCCAATCTTTGAACACTGAAGCTTTCTTT. Amino acids: CASSQSLNTEAFF.

To note about this clonotype: An end of the junction does not agree with germline; a read error may underlie this. CDR3 region: CASNERRVGYTF. CDR3 bases: TGTGCCAGCAATGAACGCAGGGTCGGCTACACCTTC. The chain couples TRBV6-1 to TRBJ1-2; possibly TRBD1 for D (5 bases). CDR3 size: 12 residues. Germline-derived CDR1 and CDR2 are MNHNS and SASEGT.

A note on this clonotype: The junction differs from germline at one of its ends, possibly a read error. The rearrangement joins TRBV9 to TRBJ1-1; weak D call: TRBD1 (5 bases). CDR1 is SGDLS, CDR2 YYNGEE, per germline. The CDR3 has 14 residues. The DNA of the CDR3 is TGTGCCAGCAGAGTAGAGGAGGGGCGGACTGAAGCTTTCTTT. Protein sequence: CASRVEEGRTEAFF.

This clonotype appeared a few times. This sequence joins TRBV6-5 and TRBJ1-1; D gene unclear. Per the germline V gene, CDR1 is MNHEY and CDR2 is SVGAGI. The V end lost 6 bases, the J end lost 0 bases, and 8 bases lay between the germline ends. The CDR3 loop spans 13 amino acids. The CDR3 nucleotides are TGTGCCAGCAGGGAGCAGGTGAACACTGAAGCTTTCTTT. Protein: CASREQVNTEAFF.

There are a few counts of this clonotype. The gene calls are TRBV27 and TRBJ2-5; D is perhaps TRBD1 or TRBD2 (5 bases each). V gave up 6 bases and J gave up 0 bases, with 11 bases separating them. The CDR3 is 14 amino acids. Germline loops: CDR1 MNHEY, CDR2 SMNVEV (reference sequence). The CDR3 DNA is TGTGCCAGCAGGGGACCTACCCACCAAGAGACCCAGTACTTC. Encoded protein: CASRGPTHQETQYF.

The genes are TRBV12-3 or TRBV12-4 and TRBJ2-5; 8 nucleotides line up with TRBD1. This CDR3 is 13 amino acids long. Trimming at V came to 11 bases and at J to 5 bases, leaving 10 bases not matched to a gene. CDR3 DNA: TGTGCCGCCTCGACAGGGGCCGGGGAGACCCAGTACTTC. Translating gives CAASTGAGETQYF.

The CDR3 sequence is CASRPDTTGQQFF. The CDR3 nucleotides read TGCGCCAGCCGACCAGATACGACAGGGCAGCAGTTCTTC. The V gene is TRBV5-1, the J gene TRBJ2-1; TRBD1 matches 7 bases. This CDR3 contains 13 residues. Germline CDR1 and CDR2: SGHRS and YFSETQ. Trimming took 7 bases from V and 11 from J; bases not matched to a gene: 12.

The V and J genes are TRBV10-1 and TRBJ2-3, with D uncertain. Per germline, CDR1 WNHNN and CDR2 SYGVQD (reference sequence). This CDR3 contains 14 residues. The V and J ends lost 3 bases and 5 bases respectively, with 12 bases between them. In DNA, the CDR3 is TGCGCCAGCAGTGACGCCGGCTTGAGAGATACGCAGTATTTT. Its translation: CASSDAGLRDTQYF.

The chain joins TRBV20-1 to TRBJ2-3, with 7 bases fitting TRBD2. CDR1 is DFQATT, CDR2 SNEGSKA, per germline (reference sequence). V lost 6 bases to trimming and J lost 2 bases; unmatched junction nucleotides: 11. CDR3 length: 15 amino acids. The CDR3, as DNA: TGCAGTGCCCCGTTCACCGGGGGGACCACAGATACGCAGTATTTT. Amino acid sequence: CSAPFTGGTTDTQYF.

This clonotype has only a few counts. The chain recombines TRBV10-3 with TRBJ2-3, with 7 positions matching TRBD1. Looked up from germline, CDR1 is ENHRY and CDR2 is SYGVKD. V lost 0 bases to trimming and J lost 6 bases; unmatched junction nucleotides: 0. The CDR3 totals 13 residues. In DNA, the CDR3 is TGTGCCATCAGTGAGTCACAGGGGGATACGCAGTATTTT. It is translated as CAISESQGDTQYF.

In its sample, this clonotype was seen a few times. This rearrangement joins TRBV12-3 or TRBV12-4 to TRBJ2-3; 7 bases agree with TRBD1. CDR3 length: 13 residues. Trimming cost V 8 bases and J 1 base; bases outside gene matches: 3. The CDR3 protein is CASGQVGTDTQYF. The CDR3 DNA reads TGTGCCAGCGGACAGGTGGGCACAGATACGCAGTATTTT.

Here the CDR3 reads CASSGRYTEAFF. The DNA of the CDR3 is TGCGCCAGCAGTGGAAGGTACACTGAAGCTTTCTTT. V is TRBV5-1 and J is TRBJ1-1; no clear D gene. Per germline, CDR1 SGHRS and CDR2 YFSETQ. V lost 5 bases to trimming and J lost 3 bases, with 8 bases between them. CDR3 length: 12 amino acids.

The V and J genes are TRBV12-3 or TRBV12-4 and TRBJ1-1, with D tentatively TRBD1 (5 bases). V dropped 7 bases and J dropped 4 bases, with 13 bases sitting between them. This CDR3 has 13 amino acids. CDR3 coding DNA: TGTGCCAGCATCCCCGGTGGGGGCACTGAAGCTTTCTTT. Protein: CASIPGGGTEAFF.

The J gene is TRBJ2-7, the V gene TRBV6-6; D is perhaps TRBD2 (6 bases). The CDR3 covers 11 residues. From germline, CDR1 is MNHNY and CDR2 SVGAGI (reference sequence). Trimming took off 5 bases at V and 7 bases at J, with 9 bases between the two ends. The chain's CDR3 is CASSDGTEQYF. Written as DNA, the CDR3 is TGTGCCAGCAGTGACGGGACTGAGCAGTACTTC.

In this sample, this clonotype turned up once. An end of the junction does not agree with germline; a read error may underlie this. The chain recombines TRBV20-1 with TRBJ2-5; 7 bases line up with TRBD2. The CDR3 has 12 residues. Germline V lookup: CDR1 DFQATT, CDR2 SNEGSKA (reference sequence). Here the CDR3 DNA reads TGCAGGGCTAGACTACCGGGCCTAGCGGAGTACTTC. Translating it yields CRARLPGLAEYF.

This clonotype was detected a few times. This sequence joins TRBV4-1 and TRBJ2-7; D tentatively fits TRBD1 or TRBD2 (5 bases each). V lost 3 bases and J lost 2, with 14 bases in between. This CDR3 has 15 amino acids. Per the germline V gene, CDR1 is MGHRA and CDR2 is YSYEKL. DNA for the CDR3: TGCGCCAGCAGCCACCCCCGGGACGGGACCTACGAGCAGTACTTC. It yields the protein CASSHPRDGTYEQYF.

The chain joins TRBV6-4 to TRBJ2-1, with TRBD1 matching 7 bases. The CDR3 spans 15 residues. V trimming: 3 bases; J trimming: 3 bases; junction bases outside the gene matches: 5. Per germline, CDR1 MRHNA and CDR2 SNTAGT. The CDR3 nucleotides read TGTGCCAGCAGTGAGGAAACAGGGGTCTACAATGAGCAGTTCTTC. As protein: CASSEETGVYNEQFF.

This clonotype has more than one count but fewer than ten. J is TRBJ1-2 and V is TRBV5-1, with D possibly being TRBD1 (5 bases). The CDR3 consists of 11 residues. CDR1 and CDR2 (germline): SGHRS, YFSETQ. V was pared by 5 bases and J by 8 bases, with 10 bases between. The CDR3: CASREGYGYTF. The CDR3 DNA is TGCGCCAGCAGGGAGGGGTACGGCTACACCTTC.

The CDR3 loop is CASSVSIRGEQYF. CDR3 coding DNA: TGTGCCAGCAGCGTATCAATACGGGGAGAGCAGTACTTC. The chain has TRBV9 and TRBJ2-5; a weak D match, TRBD2 (5 bases). This CDR3 contains 13 residues. Germline V lookup: CDR1 SGDLS, CDR2 YYNGEE. V lost 1 base, J lost 11 bases, and 15 bases lay in between.

V is TRBV6-5 and J is TRBJ1-2; 8 positions match TRBD1. CDR3 length: 16 residues. From germline, CDR1 is MNHEY and CDR2 SVGAGI. V was pared by 5 bases and J by 7 bases, with 15 bases of the junction left unmatched. CDR3 sequence reads: CASSPRSGQGAAGYTF. In nucleotides, the CDR3 is TGTGCCAGCAGTCCCCGGTCCGGGCAGGGGGCTGCTGGCTACACCTTC.

This clonotype appeared a few times. V and J are TRBV7-2 and TRBJ2-1, with a possible D match to TRBD2 (6 bases). Germline CDR1 is SGHTA and CDR2 is FQGNSA. The CDR3 is made up of 15 amino acids. Trimming cost V 5 bases and J 5 bases, with 16 bases left between them. CDR3 bases: TGTGCCAGCAGCCCCACTAGCACGCTAAACAATGAGCAGTTCTTC. It is translated as CASSPTSTLNNEQFF.

The V call is TRBV7-9, the J call TRBJ1-2; D may be TRBD1 (6 bases). Germline CDR1 and CDR2: SEHNR and FQNEAQ (reference sequence). CDR3 length: 13 amino acids. V lost 1 base to trimming and J lost 9 bases, with 12 bases between them. This chain's CDR3 is CASSLVTGMRYTF. Written as DNA, the CDR3 is TGTGCCAGCAGCTTAGTCACAGGGATGCGCTACACCTTC.

In this sample, this clonotype turned up a few times. This rearrangement joins TRBV29-1 to TRBJ2-3, with D uncertain. Germline CDR1 SQVTM, CDR2 ANQGSEA. Trimming pared 8 bases from V and 3 bases from J, leaving 9 bases between. CDR3 size: 11 residues. The CDR3 DNA sequence: TGCAGCACATCAGAGACAGATACGCAGTATTTT. Translating gives CSTSETDTQYF.

The CDR3 bases are TGCAGCGCCGACGACGCAGCCTACGAGCAGTACTTC. Its protein is CSADDAAYEQYF. This chain connects TRBV29-1 to TRBJ2-7; D is unresolved. The CDR3 has 12 residues. Germline V gene data show CDR1 as SQVTM and CDR2 as ANQGSEA. Trimming pared 7 bases from V and 2 bases from J, leaving 12 bases between.

This clonotype has ten or more counts. In nucleotides, the CDR3 is TGCAGCGTTGATTTTAGCGGGAATGGTGAGCAGTTCTTC. The encoded protein is CSVDFSGNGEQFF. This chain uses TRBV29-1 with TRBJ2-1; 8 nucleotides match TRBD2. Germline V gene sequence: CDR1 SQVTM, CDR2 ANQGSEA. Trimming removed 3 bases from V and 9 bases from J; junction bases left unmatched: 7. CDR3 length: 13 residues.

This rearrangement joins TRBV29-1 to TRBJ1-1; D unclear. In germline, CDR1 is SQVTM, CDR2 ANQGSEA. The ends were cut back, 6 bases at V and 0 bases at J, with 11 bases in the middle. The CDR3 runs 13 residues. CDR3 sequence reads: CSVSPKLNTEAFF. CDR3 in DNA: TGCAGCGTCTCCCCGAAATTGAACACTGAAGCTTTCTTT.